This T cell receptor (beta chain) appears in the sequencing data of a study of blood T cell repertoires in COVID-19. Study information: Samples representing acute and convalescent COVID-19 were sourced from the United States, Italy and Spain. The cDNA or gDNA used as material had been derived from T cells, B-cell-depleted T cells, or PBMCs.

Per the germline V gene, CDR1 is MNHEY and CDR2 is SVGEGT. This CDR3 has 16 residues. V shed 5 bases, J shed 1 base, and the junction held 10 bases outside the gene matches. Some clones are missing from TCRdb's copy, which holds only in-frame ones; the method was immunoSEQ multiplex PCR. The sample has 100,000 to 150,000 clones; roughly 86% are singletons. The V gene is TRBV6-2 or TRBV6-3, the J gene TRBJ2-7; 8 nucleotides agree with TRBD2. The sequenced material came from peripheral blood. This receptor was identified in a human donor in a cohort sampled during active COVID-19. The CDR3 spells CASSPPPGLASYEQYF. The CDR3 DNA follows: TGTGCCAGCAGTCCCCCCCCTGGACTAGCTTCCTACGAGCAGTACTTC.